The 29 T cell receptor beta chains in this list originate from one sample, sequenced in a study of glioma-infiltrating T cells after dendritic cell vaccination. Time point denoted: after dendritic cell vaccination, including at tumor progression/relapse. TCRdb's copy holds only in-frame clones and misses some; the assay was immunoSEQ multiplex PCR. The sample shows approximately 50,000 clones, about nine tenths of them seen only once. The sequenced sample was blood, obtained after dendritic cell vaccination. The receptors stem from a human donor with glioblastoma.

The genes are TRBV28 and TRBJ1-6; 7 bases agree with TRBD1. CDR1 is MDHEN, CDR2 SYDVKM, per germline. The CDR3 sequence is 14 residues long. After removal of 6 bases from V and 7 bases from J, the junction contained 6 bases not matched to a gene. In DNA, the CDR3 is TGTGCCAGCAGCTCCGGGACAGCCAATTCACCCCTCCACTTT. This sequence encodes CASSSGTANSPLHF.

This clone occurred once. The chain uses TRBV10-3 and TRBJ2-7; D not resolved. Germline assignment: CDR1 ENHRY and CDR2 SYGVKD. The CDR3 loop spans 12 amino acids. Trimming removed 7 bases at V and 11 bases at J, with 18 bases between. This chain's CDR3 is CAIKGIGTEKYF. CDR3 sequence (DNA): TGTGCCATCAAAGGTATTGGCACGGAGAAGTACTTC.

The V gene is TRBV5-1, the J gene TRBJ2-1, with TRBD2 identical over 7 bases. Germline assignment: CDR1 SGHRS and CDR2 YFSETQ. The CDR3 loop spans 15 amino acids. Trimming at V came to 6 bases and at J to 0 bases, leaving 6 bases not matched to a gene. In DNA form, the CDR3 reads TGCGCCAGCAACCTACTAGCGAGCTCCTACAATGAGCAGTTCTTC. This codes for CASNLLASSYNEQFF.

This clone was observed a handful of times. This chain joins TRBV4-3 and TRBJ2-1; possibly TRBD1 for D (6 bases). With 2 bases removed from V and 4 bases from J, the gap between germline ends came to 12 bases. The CDR3 is made up of 15 amino acids. The V gene's germline CDR1 is LGHNA and CDR2 YSLEER. CDR3 sequence (DNA): TGCGCCAGCAGCCAATTCGGGGACACTTACAATGAGCAGTTCTTC. Translated, it gives CASSQFGDTYNEQFF.

J is TRBJ2-3 and V is TRBV5-4, with D unresolved. This CDR3 has 14 residues. V was trimmed by 4 bases and J by 0 bases, leaving 9 bases between them. Germline V gives CDR1 SGHNT, CDR2 YYREEE (reference sequence). CDR3 in amino acids: CASSRETSTDTQYF. In DNA form, the CDR3 reads TGTGCCAGCAGCCGCGAAACTAGCACAGATACGCAGTATTTT.

The chain couples TRBV15 to TRBJ1-4; no firm D call. The CDR3 extends over 18 amino acids. Between the trimmed V and J ends, which lost 5 bases and 7 bases, there was a span of 26 bases. The germline gives CDR1 LNHNV, CDR2 YYDKDF (reference sequence). This chain's CDR3 is CATSRSTTGSIYPEKLFF. DNA for the CDR3: TGTGCCACCAGCCGAAGCACTACGGGAAGCATCTACCCTGAAAAACTGTTTTTT.

The rearrangement joins TRBV4-2 to TRBJ2-2; TRBD1 matches 7 bases. V gave up 5 bases and J gave up 0 bases; unmatched junction bases: 3. This CDR3 is 15 amino acids long. CDR1 and CDR2 from the germline V gene are LGHNA and YNFKEQ. This CDR3 is CASSLGTANTGELFF. The CDR3 DNA is TGTGCCAGCAGCTTAGGGACAGCGAACACCGGGGAGCTGTTTTTT.

This clone was found a few times. This chain uses TRBV7-9 with TRBJ1-2; a weak D match, TRBD1 (5 bases). Deletions cut 8 bases from V and 4 bases from J, with 14 bases between. CDR1 and CDR2 from the germline V gene are SEHNR and FQNEAQ (reference sequence). This CDR3 is built from 13 residues. CDR3 bases: TGTGCCAGCCGACCGGGGGAAACCTATGGCTACACCTTC. Protein sequence: CASRPGETYGYTF.

V gene TRBV27 combines with J gene TRBJ2-1; D not certain. CDR1 and CDR2 from the germline V gene are MNHEY and SMNVEV (reference sequence). This CDR3 has 14 residues. Trimming took off 3 bases at V and 7 bases at J, with 13 bases between the two ends. CDR3 in amino acids: CASSFVAQINEQFF. The CDR3 DNA reads TGTGCCAGCAGTTTCGTTGCCCAGATTAATGAGCAGTTCTTC.

The J gene is TRBJ1-3, the V gene TRBV30; D not resolved. There are 14 residues in the CDR3. The V gene's germline CDR1 is GTSNPN and CDR2 SVGIG (reference sequence). V lost 0 bases and J lost 1, with 7 bases in between. CDR3 sequence reads: CAWSVQLSGNTIYF. The CDR3 nucleotides are TGTGCCTGGAGTGTACAGCTATCTGGAAACACCATATATTTT.

There are a few counts of this clone. The V call is TRBV7-3, the J call TRBJ2-3; TRBD1 matches at 7 bases. CDR3 length: 15 amino acids. The germline V gene encodes CDR1 SGHTA and CDR2 FQGTGA. V lost 5 bases to trimming and J lost 0 bases; unmatched junction nucleotides: 5. The DNA of the CDR3 is TGTGCCAGCAGCCCCGGGACAGCGAGCACAGATACGCAGTATTTT. Translation gives CASSPGTASTDTQYF.

V and J are TRBV5-4 and TRBJ2-2, with 11 bases that match TRBD2. Germline-derived CDR1 and CDR2 are SGHNT and YYREEE (reference sequence). The CDR3 contains 16 residues. V was pared by 4 bases and J by 2 bases, with 4 bases of the junction left unmatched. The CDR3 loop reads CASSHGTSGNTGELFF. For the CDR3, the DNA is TGTGCCAGCAGCCATGGGACTAGCGGAAACACCGGGGAGCTGTTTTTT.

About this clone itself: The sample has other DNA sequences that encode this CDR3 too. The gene calls are TRBV18 and TRBJ2-7; 7 nucleotides align to TRBD1. From germline, CDR1 is KGHSH and CDR2 LQKENI. The CDR3 runs to 13 residues. V trimming: 3 bases; J trimming: 3 bases; junction bases outside the gene matches: 2. CDR3 nucleotides: TGTGCCAGCTCACCGTCAGGGGGCTACGAGCAGTACTTC. Translation: CASSPSGGYEQYF.

V is TRBV28 and J is TRBJ2-3; TRBD2 agrees at 16 bases. J was trimmed by 3 bases and V by 6 bases; bases with no gene match: 24. Germline-derived CDR1 and CDR2 are MDHEN and SYDVKM. The CDR3 extends over 23 amino acids. CDR3 bases: TGTGCCAGCAGGGAAACAGGGGTAAAACCCGGGACTAGCGGGAGGGAGGGAACAGATACGCAGTATTTT. Protein: CASRETGVKPGTSGREGTDTQYF.

The V gene is TRBV10-1, the J gene TRBJ1-4; a weak D match, TRBD1 (6 bases). V was shortened by 4 bases and J by 4 bases, with 16 bases between the two germline ends. CDR3 length equals 16 residues. CDR1 WNHNN and CDR2 SYGVQD come from the germline V gene (reference sequence). CDR3 in amino acids: CASSARTGTLNEKLFF. The CDR3 DNA follows: TGCGCCAGCAGTGCGAGGACGGGGACACTTAATGAAAAACTGTTTTTT.

This clone was observed a few times. This chain links TRBV6-6 with TRBJ1-2, with 8 bases matching TRBD1. The J segment lost 7 bases and the V segment lost 6 bases, leaving 1 base of the junction unmatched. Germline V gene sequence: CDR1 MNHNY, CDR2 SVGAGI (reference sequence). This CDR3 is built from 11 residues. The CDR3 spells CASSTGGGYTF. The CDR3 DNA follows: TGTGCCAGCAGCACAGGGGGTGGCTACACCTTC.

V is TRBV5-4 and J is TRBJ2-7, with D possibly TRBD1 on 6 matching bases. Trimming removed 3 bases at V and 6 bases at J, with 13 bases between. CDR3 length: 13 amino acids. Germline CDR1 and CDR2: SGHNT and YYREEE (reference sequence). The chain's CDR3 is CASSSQGRGEQYF. CDR3 DNA: TGTGCCAGCAGCTCACAGGGTAGGGGCGAGCAGTACTTC.

The chain has TRBV13 and TRBJ2-3, with TRBD1 identical over 7 bases. There are 15 residues in the CDR3. From germline, CDR1 is PRHDT and CDR2 FYEKMQ (reference sequence). With V trimmed by 5 bases and J by 0 bases, 5 bases remained unmatched. The CDR3 here is CASSHRDRSTDTQYF. The CDR3 bases are TGTGCCAGCAGCCACCGGGACAGAAGCACAGATACGCAGTATTTT.

This clone was observed a few times. V is TRBV28 and J is TRBJ1-5, with no clear D. CDR3 size: 13 residues. Trimming cost V 3 bases and J 4 bases, with 7 bases left between them. In germline, CDR1 is MDHEN, CDR2 SYDVKM. The CDR3 here is CASSFSENQPQHF. CDR3 nucleotides: TGTGCCAGCAGTTTTTCCGAGAATCAGCCCCAGCATTTT. The full variable domain, with the rest looked up from reference TRBV28 and TRBJ1-5, is DVKVTQSSRYLVKRTGEKVFLECVQDMDHENMFWYRQDPGLGLRLIYFSYDVKMKEKGDIPEGYSVSREKKERFSLILESASTNQTSMYLCASSFSENQPQHFGDGTRLSIL.

V is TRBV9 and J is TRBJ2-7; 8 nucleotides match TRBD1. The length of the CDR3 is 15 residues. After removal of 2 bases from V and 2 bases from J, the junction contained 6 bases not matched to a gene. Germline lookup yields CDR1 SGDLS and CDR2 YYNGEE. The CDR3 DNA follows: TGTGCCAGCAGCGTCGGGACAGGTCTGACCTACGAGCAGTACTTC. Protein sequence: CASSVGTGLTYEQYF.

The rearrangement joins TRBV5-1 to TRBJ1-4; TRBD1 matches 7 bases. Trimming took 0 bases from V and 0 from J; bases not matched to a gene: 8. The CDR3 covers 18 residues. Germline CDR1 and CDR2: SGHRS and YFSETQ. CDR3 sequence (DNA): TGCGCCAGCAGCTTGGGCGTGGGGCAGGGGGCAACTAATGAAAAACTGTTTTTT. Its protein product is CASSLGVGQGATNEKLFF.

This chain joins TRBV5-1 and TRBJ1-2, with TRBD1 matching over 8 bases. V dropped 4 bases and J dropped 5; count of bases not matched to a gene: 7. Germline values: CDR1 SGHRS, CDR2 YFSETQ. This CDR3 has 14 amino acids. As DNA, the CDR3 is TGCGCCAGCAGCCCTGGACAGGGCATTTATGGCTACACCTTC. It translates to CASSPGQGIYGYTF.

This clone was detected once. This chain links TRBV5-6 with TRBJ2-2; D call uncertain. The V gene lost 0 bases and the J gene lost 4 bases, with 7 bases spanning the gap. The CDR3 has 14 residues. Germline V gene sequence: CDR1 SGHDT, CDR2 YYEEEE. CDR3 DNA sequence: TGTGCCAGCAGCTTGGGGCGGTCCACCGGGGAGCTGTTTTTT. As protein: CASSLGRSTGELFF.

J is TRBJ1-4 and V is TRBV4-1; D is ambiguous. The CDR3 length is 16 residues. Per the germline V gene, CDR1 is MGHRA and CDR2 is YSYEKL. V shed 0 bases and J shed 7 bases, with 15 bases lying between them. The CDR3 region is CASSQDVLLSGEKLFF. DNA for the CDR3: TGCGCCAGCAGCCAAGACGTATTGCTCTCCGGTGAAAAACTGTTTTTT.

DNA for the CDR3: TGCGCCAGCAGCCCCCAAAGGCGGCAGGGGAATCAGCCCCAGCATTTT. Translation: CASSPQRRQGNQPQHF. The chain joins TRBV4-1 to TRBJ1-5; D perhaps matches TRBD1 (6 bases). The V gene's germline CDR1 is MGHRA and CDR2 YSYEKL. The germline V and J ends were trimmed by 4 bases and 4 bases, with 17 bases remaining between them. The CDR3 is 16 amino acids.

The gene calls are TRBV7-8 and TRBJ2-5; D is perhaps TRBD1 (5 bases). The V end lost 3 bases, the J end lost 4 bases, and 9 bases lay between the germline ends. Germline V gene lookup returns CDR1 SGHVS and CDR2 FQNEAQ. The CDR3 covers 13 residues. In DNA, the CDR3 is TGTGCCAGCAGCTTCCGGCAGGGAGAGACCCAGTACTTC. Protein: CASSFRQGETQYF.

As for this clone: Lacking the conserved final phenylalanine or tryptophan, this CDR3 likely reflects a read error. This rearrangement joins TRBV5-1 to TRBJ1-2, with D unclear. V was shortened by 3 bases and J by 2 bases, with 14 bases between the two germline ends. The CDR3 length is 15 residues. Germline-derived CDR1 and CDR2 are SGHRS and YFSETQ. CDR3 in DNA: TGCGCCAGCAGCTCAACTGGTCTACCAAACTATGGCTACACCCTC. Its translation is CASSSTGLPNYGYTL.

Of note for this clone: One junction end does not reproduce the germline sequence, and a read error may be involved. The V and J genes are TRBV7-7 and TRBJ2-2; D is undetermined. The CDR3 sequence is 13 residues long. Per the germline V gene, CDR1 is SSHAT and CDR2 is FNYEAQ (reference sequence). CDR3 sequence: CASSPTTTGELFF. CDR3 sequence (DNA): TGTGCTAGCAGCCCTACCACGACCGGGGAGCTGTTTTTT.

The rearrangement uses TRBV27 and TRBJ1-2, with 7 bases identical to TRBD1. With V trimmed by 3 bases and J by 2 bases, 6 bases remained unmatched. Germline V gives CDR1 MNHEY, CDR2 SMNVEV (reference sequence). The CDR3 extends over 15 amino acids. The CDR3 region has the DNA TGTGCCAGCAGTTTCACAGGGGTATCGAACTATGGCTACACCTTC. Translating gives CASSFTGVSNYGYTF.